This TCR beta chain was obtained from a study of cytomegalovirus exposure and HLA in healthy donors. Study results and caveats: The tendency of first-cohort TCR clusters to co-occur in the 95 to 150 validation repertoires was the finding of a later analysis.

Assay: immunoSEQ multiplex PCR; the TCRdb copy retains only in-frame clones and omits some. The data show hundreds of thousands of clones, around 88% seen once. Concerning this clone: Its cognate antigen is unknown.

The specimen was PBMCs. The receptor's source is a woman under 40 in good health and CMV-seropositive.

The CDR3, as DNA: TGTGCCAGCAGCACACCGGGACAGAGCTATGGCTACACCTTC. Its protein product is CASSTPGQSYGYTF. The chain couples TRBV21-1 to TRBJ1-2; TRBD1 is taken as the D call from the table, unchecked against the DNA. TRBV21-1 is flagged as a pseudogene. The CDR3 runs 14 residues.